Listed below are T cell receptor beta chains from one sample, sequenced in a study of blood T cell repertoires in COVID-19. The protocol was immunoSEQ multiplex PCR, while the TCRdb copy is restricted to in-frame clones and leaves out a portion. The profile covers under 350,000 clones, with 65% to 90% appearing a single time and about 14% taken by the ten largest. The sequenced material came from peripheral blood. The receptors come from a human donor in a cohort sampled during active COVID-19. Each CDR3 is given with its conserved first and last residue. The order of the fields is clone size, J gene, D gene, V gene, CDR3 DNA, CDR3 protein. D genes are given only for firm matches. The listing skips clone size in some rows; elsewhere it reads once, few, many or a size class.

size: -; J: TRBJ2-7; D: TRBD2; V: TRBV11-2; DNA: TGTGCCAGCAGCCCCCATCGTGCGGGAGATACCGAGCAGTACTTC; CDR3: CASSPHRAGDTEQYF
size: -; J: TRBJ2-2; D: -; V: TRBV6-1; DNA: TGTGCCAGCAGTGAACGAGTCGGGGAGCTGTTTTTT; CDR3: CASSERVGELFF
size: -; J: TRBJ2-1; D: -; V: TRBV7-8; DNA: TGTGCCAGCAGCACCATAGCGGCTACGGCATACAATGAGCAGTTCTTC; CDR3: CASSTIAATAYNEQFF
size: -; J: TRBJ2-1; D: TRBD2; V: TRBV24-1; DNA: TGTGCCACCAGTGATTCGCGATCCGGGACTAAGGCAATGGGAGAGCAGTTCTTC; CDR3: CATSDSRSGTKAMGEQFF
size: -; J: TRBJ1-1; D: TRBD1; V: TRBV19; DNA: TGTGCCAGTAGTCCCAACAGGGGAAGCACTGAAGCTTTCTTT; CDR3: CASSPNRGSTEAFF
size: -; J: TRBJ2-1; D: TRBD2; V: TRBV5-6; DNA: TGTGCCAGCAGCTTGATAGCGGGGAATGAGCAGTTCTTC; CDR3: CASSLIAGNEQFF
size: few; J: TRBJ1-5; D: TRBD1; V: TRBV27; DNA: TGTGCCAGCAGGCGGGACAGCGTAATCAATCAGCCCCAGCATTTT; CDR3: CASRRDSVINQPQHF
size: -; J: TRBJ2-5; D: TRBD2; V: TRBV18; DNA: TGTGCCAGCTCACCACCGGCGGGAGTTGGGAAGACCCAGTACTTC; CDR3: CASSPPAGVGKTQYF
size: -; J: TRBJ1-5; D: -; V: TRBV7-2; DNA: TGTGCCAGCAGCTTATCCAGGTATCAGCCCCAGCATTTT; CDR3: CASSLSRYQPQHF
size: -; J: TRBJ2-7; D: -; V: TRBV7-9; DNA: TGTGCCAGCAGTTACAGGGACACAGGGGAGCAGTACTTC; CDR3: CASSYRDTGEQYF
size: -; J: TRBJ1-1; D: TRBD1; V: TRBV27; DNA: TGTGCCAGCAGTTTATGGGGGACAGGAGGCATGAACACTGAAGCTTTCTTT; CDR3: CASSLWGTGGMNTEAFF
size: -; J: TRBJ1-2; D: TRBD1; V: TRBV27; DNA: TGTGCCAGCAGGCCTACAGGGGGCAACTATGGCTACACCTTC; CDR3: CASRPTGGNYGYTF
size: -; J: TRBJ1-2; D: TRBD1; V: TRBV3-1/TRBV3-2; DNA: TGTGCCAGCAGCCAAGCGGGGACAGGGACTCGCTACACCTTC; CDR3: CASSQAGTGTRYTF
size: -; J: TRBJ2-7; D: TRBD2; V: TRBV12-3/TRBV12-4; DNA: TGTGCCAGTTCTCTAGCGGGAGGGTACGAGCAGTACTTC; CDR3: CASSLAGGYEQYF
size: -; J: TRBJ2-3; D: -; V: TRBV7-2; DNA: TGTGCCAGCAGCTCGACTAGAAATTCAGATACGCAGTATTTT; CDR3: CASSSTRNSDTQYF
size: once; J: TRBJ2-3; D: TRBD2; V: TRBV28; DNA: TGTGCCAGCACCATAGCGGGAGGGCAGGCGAATACGCAGTATTTT; CDR3: CASTIAGGQANTQYF
size: -; J: TRBJ2-1; D: -; V: TRBV5-4; DNA: TGTGCCAGCAGCTTGGATCCGGAGCGGGCCTACAATGAGCAGTTCTTC; CDR3: CASSLDPERAYNEQFF
size: -; J: TRBJ1-4; D: -; V: TRBV28; DNA: TGTGCCAGCAGTTTAACAGGCCCCAATGAAAAACTGTTTTTT; CDR3: CASSLTGPNEKLFF
size: -; J: TRBJ2-7; D: -; V: TRBV3-1/TRBV3-2; DNA: TGTGCCAGCAGCCAAGATTCACAGACAAGGTACGGGCAGTACTTC; CDR3: CASSQDSQTRYGQYF
size: -; J: TRBJ1-2; D: -; V: TRBV18; DNA: TGTGCCAGCTCACCCGATAAGCTTTTGGGCTACACCTTC; CDR3: CASSPDKLLGYTF
size: -; J: TRBJ2-5; D: TRBD2; V: TRBV3-1/TRBV3-2; DNA: TGTGCCAGCAGCCTTGGCGGGAGAGCGGAGACCCAGTACTTC; CDR3: CASSLGGRAETQYF
size: -; J: TRBJ1-2; D: TRBD1; V: TRBV11-2; DNA: TGTGCCAGCAGCTTAGATCGCGACAGGGCTGGCTACACCTTC; CDR3: CASSLDRDRAGYTF
size: -; J: TRBJ2-3; D: -; V: TRBV7-9; DNA: TGTGCCAGCAGCTCGAACACGGGATTCGGCACAGATACGCAGTATTTT; CDR3: CASSSNTGFGTDTQYF
size: -; J: TRBJ2-1; D: TRBD2; V: TRBV19; DNA: TGTGCCAGTAGCCGCTCTCTAGCGGGAGGGCCTATAAATGAGCAGTTCTTC; CDR3: CASSRSLAGGPINEQFF
size: -; J: TRBJ1-1; D: TRBD1; V: TRBV18; DNA: TGTGCCAGCTCATACCAAGGGGGCGTGGAAGCTTTCTTT; CDR3: CASSYQGGVEAFF
size: -; J: TRBJ2-2; D: TRBD2; V: TRBV6-1; DNA: TGTGCCAGCAGGGAACATAGCGGGAGGGCCACCGGGGAGCTGTTTTTT; CDR3: CASREHSGRATGELFF
size: -; J: TRBJ2-7; D: TRBD1; V: TRBV11-2; DNA: TGTGCCAGCAGCTTAGATCTGAACAGGGGCACGGGGGAGCAGTACTTC; CDR3: CASSLDLNRGTGEQYF
size: -; J: TRBJ2-7; D: TRBD1; V: TRBV28; DNA: TGTGCCAGCAGTTCATCCCCGGGACAGTGGGGCTACGAGCAGTACTTC; CDR3: CASSSSPGQWGYEQYF
size: -; J: TRBJ2-2; D: -; V: TRBV30; DNA: TGTGCCTGGAGATCGACCGGGGAGCTGTTTTTT; CDR3: CAWRSTGELFF
size: -; J: TRBJ1-1; D: -; V: TRBV20-1; DNA: TGCAGTGCTAGTCCGGGTAGCGATACTGAAGCTTTCTTT; CDR3: CSASPGSDTEAFF
size: -; J: TRBJ2-1; D: TRBD1; V: TRBV11-2; DNA: TGTGCCAGCAGCTCGACAGGGGGGGATCGTTCCAATGAGCAGTTCTTC; CDR3: CASSSTGGDRSNEQFF
size: -; J: TRBJ2-2; D: -; V: TRBV5-1; DNA: TGCGCCAGCACCCCAGGGTCGGCCGGGGAGCTGTTTTTT; CDR3: CASTPGSAGELFF
size: -; J: TRBJ2-7; D: -; V: TRBV7-6; DNA: TGTGCCAGCAGCCCTCAAGAGGGCTACGAGCAGTACTTC; CDR3: CASSPQEGYEQYF